The T cell receptor (beta chain) described here comes from a study of Ad26.COV2.S vaccination and SARS-CoV-2 variants. Germline CDR1 WNHNN, CDR2 SYGVQD (reference sequence). CDR3 length equals 14 residues. V lost 0 bases and J lost 2, with 7 bases in between. Sequenced by immunoSEQ multiplex PCR; TCRdb stores in-frame clones only, minus some. The table includes about 350,000 clones, 92% detected once. Sequenced material: peripheral blood, taken after recovery from COVID-19. V is TRBV10-1 and J is TRBJ2-5, with unresolved D. The receptor's source is a human donor who had recovered from COVID-19. The CDR3, as DNA: TGCGCCAGCAGTGAGTCCCCGAATCAAGAGACCCAGTACTTC. It translates to CASSESPNQETQYF.